This TCR beta chain was captured by sequencing in a study of siplizumab effects on memory and regulatory T cells. In each sample, roughly 10^5 TCR templates were assayed. TCRdb's table, derived via immunoSEQ multiplex PCR, lists solely in-frame clones and lacks some. This table holds some 100,000 clones, approximately 90% found once. Trimming removed 0 bases at V and 1 base at J, with 15 bases between. Germline V gene data show CDR1 as KGHSH and CDR2 as LQKENI. This CDR3 is 17 amino acids long. Details on this clone: Antigen unknown.

The study, taken as a whole, reports: A minor fraction of alloreactive clones, and no more, mapped to unstimulated subsets. Siplizumab cultures yielded proliferating Tregs whose suppressive function was not confirmed. Among mappable alloreactive CD4+ clones, the Treg-derived fraction averaged around 70% with siplizumab versus roughly 27% in controls.

This receptor was obtained from a human donor in good health. J is TRBJ1-1 and V is TRBV18, with D perhaps matching TRBD1 (6 bases). Sequencing used Tregs sorted from blood. In DNA form, the CDR3 reads TGTGCCAGCTCACCACCGGGCAGGGGAGGGTGGAACACTGAAGCTTTCTTT. Its protein is CASSPPGRGGWNTEAFF.